These 26 T cell receptor beta chains were all obtained from the same sample, sequenced in a study of cytomegalovirus exposure and HLA in healthy donors (dated by TCRdb to about 2017). Library preparation employed the immunoSEQ multiplex PCR assay. Sourced from immuneACCESS, this table was stored by TCRdb with only in-frame sequences that have V and J called. A share of the clones is absent; for the studies checked, an unresolved V gene accounts for under half, and the remainder has no known explanation. Recorded for this sample are 100,000 to 150,000 clones; roughly nine tenths of them occurred a single time. The top ten constitute around 1.1% of the sample. The sequencing input was PBMCs. The receptor source for this set is a woman younger than 30 in good health and CMV-seronegative.

The chain has TRBV6-5 and TRBJ1-1; D may be TRBD1 (6 bases). Trimming pared 6 bases from V and 4 bases from J, leaving 12 bases between. This CDR3 has 13 amino acids. CDR1 MNHEY and CDR2 SVGAGI come from the germline V gene. CDR3 loop: CASSRDRTTEAFF. Written as DNA, the CDR3 is TGTGCCAGCAGCCGCGACAGGACCACTGAAGCTTTCTTT.

J is TRBJ1-3 and V is TRBV21-1. TRBV21-1 is classified as a pseudogene. The CDR3 covers 14 residues. The CDR3 reads CASSKGGARGTIYF. As DNA, the CDR3 is TGTGCCAGCAGCAAGGGGGGGGCCAGGGGCACCATATATTTT.

The CDR3 bases are TGCGCCAGCAGCTTGGTGAGAGGGTTGGACACTGAAGCTTTCTTT. Amino acids: CASSLVRGLDTEAFF. This sequence joins TRBV5-1 and TRBJ1-1; D gene ambiguous. V shed 0 bases and J shed 3 bases, with 12 bases lying between them. The length of the CDR3 is 15 residues. In germline, CDR1 is SGHRS, CDR2 YFSETQ. The full variable domain, in which reference TRBV5-1 and TRBJ1-1 provide the parts outside the CDR3, is KAGVTQTPRYLIKTRGQQVTLSCSPISGHRSVSWYQQTPGQGLQFLFEYFSETQRNKGNFPGRFSGRQFSNSRSEMNVSTLELGDSALYLCASSLVRGLDTEAFFGQGTRLTVV.

This clone has only one observation. The chain employs TRBV15 and TRBJ2-7; maybe TRBD1 (6 bases). The germline V gene encodes CDR1 LNHNV and CDR2 YYDKDF (reference sequence). The CDR3 consists of 16 residues. Between the trimmed V and J ends, which lost 1 base and 2 bases, there was a span of 15 bases. This CDR3 reads CATSRGGLQGAYEQYV. DNA of the CDR3: TGTGCCACCAGCAGAGGGGGGCTACAAGGGGCCTACGAGCAGTACGTC.

The chain couples TRBV7-2 to TRBJ2-7, with TRBD1 identical over 7 bases. Unmatched junction bases numbered 9, after V lost 5 bases and J lost 2 bases. CDR1 and CDR2 from the germline V gene are SGHTA and FQGNSA. CDR3 size: 15 residues. The CDR3 loop is CASSAQQGRTYEQYF. The CDR3 coding sequence is TGTGCCAGCAGCGCTCAACAGGGGCGGACCTACGAGCAGTACTTC.

The chain joins TRBV6-5 to TRBJ1-1; unclear D gene. In germline, CDR1 is MNHEY, CDR2 SVGAGI. V gave up 4 bases and J gave up 3 bases, with 9 bases separating them. The CDR3 has 13 residues. The CDR3 protein is CASSSLKHTEAFF. The DNA for the CDR3 is TGTGCCAGCAGTTCCCTAAAGCACACTGAAGCTTTCTTT.

This clone was seen a few times. This chain uses TRBV4-3 with TRBJ2-1, with 10 positions matching TRBD2. V dropped 3 bases and J dropped 6; count of bases not matched to a gene: 8. This CDR3 has 16 residues. The V gene's germline CDR1 is LGHNA and CDR2 YSLEER. This CDR3 reads CASSQDLAGEGNEQFF. The CDR3 bases are TGCGCCAGCAGCCAGGACCTAGCGGGAGAGGGCAATGAGCAGTTCTTC.

This clone came up once. The gene calls are TRBV7-2 and TRBJ2-5; D gene ambiguous. Germline V gene lookup returns CDR1 SGHTA and CDR2 FQGNSA. This CDR3 spans 14 amino acids. V was clipped by 2 bases and J by 3 bases, with 10 bases between them. DNA for the CDR3: TGTGCCAGCAGCTTACGAAGTGCAGAAGAGACCCAGTACTTC. It yields the protein CASSLRSAEETQYF.

This chain links TRBV2 with TRBJ1-1, with 8 nucleotides matching TRBD1. This CDR3 region has 14 residues. Trimming took 6 bases from V and 1 from J; bases not matched to a gene: 4. CDR1 is SNHLY, CDR2 FYNNEI, per germline. CDR3: CASSLGTGNTEAFF. The CDR3 DNA reads TGTGCCAGCAGCCTCGGGACAGGGAACACTGAAGCTTTCTTT.

The chain uses TRBV11-2 and TRBJ2-1; D is undetermined. Germline assignment: CDR1 SGHAT and CDR2 FQNNGV. Trimming removed 2 bases at V and 7 bases at J, with 12 bases between. This CDR3 is 14 amino acids long. CDR3 sequence: CASSLIPRRNEQFF. DNA for the CDR3: TGTGCCAGCAGCTTAATCCCTAGGAGAAATGAGCAGTTCTTC.

The chain carries TRBV2 and TRBJ1-5; no clear D gene. The V gene's germline CDR1 is SNHLY and CDR2 FYNNEI. The V end was cut by 6 bases, the J end by 4 bases, with 13 bases between. This CDR3 has 14 amino acids. The CDR3 bases are TGTGCCAGCAGAGTATTGCCAGGAAATCAGCCCCAGCATTTT. Its protein product is CASRVLPGNQPQHF.

This clone was observed a single time. Compared with germline, one end of the junction differs, possibly owing to a read error. The chain couples TRBV11-2 to TRBJ2-7; possibly TRBD2 for D (6 bases). Germline V gene data show CDR1 as SGHAT and CDR2 as FQNNGV. The CDR3 is 11 amino acids. This CDR3 reads CASSLGWRANF. The CDR3 nucleotides are TGTGCCAGCAGCTTGGGGTGGAGGGCTAACTTC.

The rearrangement uses TRBV27 and TRBJ1-3; 9 bases fit TRBD1. CDR1 and CDR2 (germline): MNHEY, SMNVEV (reference sequence). The CDR3 has 18 residues. The junction had 10 bases not matched to a gene; V was cut back by 4 bases and J by 0 bases. The CDR3 nucleotides are TGTGCCAGCAGTTCTGCCGGGACAGGGACCTTCTCTGGAAACACCATATATTTT. Translated, it gives CASSSAGTGTFSGNTIYF.

This chain joins TRBV6-1 and TRBJ1-5; 7 nucleotides match TRBD1. Germline V gene lookup returns CDR1 MNHNS and CDR2 SASEGT. The J segment lost 6 bases and the V segment lost 5 bases, leaving 7 bases of the junction unmatched. There are 14 residues in the CDR3. The CDR3 loop is CASSPTGLGQPQHF. CDR3 nucleotide sequence: TGTGCCAGCAGTCCGACAGGGTTGGGTCAGCCCCAGCATTTT.

The chain links TRBV14 to TRBJ1-3, with D unclear. V shed 4 bases and J shed 4 bases, with 14 bases lying between them. Germline loops: CDR1 SGHDN, CDR2 FVKESK. This CDR3 contains 15 residues. CDR3 sequence: CASSPGRPWGNTIYF. The CDR3 DNA follows: TGTGCCAGCAGCCCAGGCCGTCCATGGGGAAACACCATATATTTT. The entire variable domain, with the rest obtained from reference TRBV14 and TRBJ1-3, is as follows: EAGVTQFPSHSVIEKGQTVTLRCDPISGHDNLYWYRRVMGKEIKFLLHFVKESKQDESGMPNNRFLAERTGGTYSTLKVQPAELEDSGVYFCASSPGRPWGNTIYFGEGSWLTVV.

V and J are TRBV19 and TRBJ1-3; D is possibly TRBD1 (6 bases). V was shortened by 7 bases and J by 2 bases, with 12 bases between the two germline ends. Germline CDR1 is LNHDA and CDR2 is SQIVND (reference sequence). This CDR3 comprises 14 residues. The CDR3 spells CASNRWDTGNTIYF. The CDR3 DNA reads TGTGCCAGTAATCGTTGGGACACTGGAAACACCATATATTTT.

This clone was observed once. The gene calls are TRBV5-4 and TRBJ2-1; weak D call: TRBD2 (7 bases). The CDR3 loop spans 15 amino acids. Germline V CDR1 and CDR2: SGHNT, YYREEE (reference sequence). V lost 3 bases and J 6 bases, leaving 16 bases between the germline ends. Written as DNA, the CDR3 is TGTGCCAGCAGCTGGGGGGGGGCCCCCCCCAATGAGCAGTTCTTC. This gives the protein CASSWGGAPPNEQFF.

The rearrangement uses TRBV20-1 and TRBJ1-1; unclear D gene. Germline V gene sequence: CDR1 DFQATT, CDR2 SNEGSKA (reference sequence). The CDR3 length is 10 residues. The germline V and J ends were trimmed by 3 bases and 8 bases, with 7 bases remaining between them. This CDR3 reads CSASKEEAFF. The CDR3 region has the DNA TGCAGTGCTAGTAAAGAGGAAGCTTTCTTT.

This clone was observed once. The chain joins TRBV6-6 to TRBJ1-1, with D maybe TRBD1 (5 bases). The CDR3 extends over 16 amino acids. From germline, CDR1 is MNHNY and CDR2 SVGAGI (reference sequence). V dropped 2 bases and J dropped 4 bases, with 17 bases sitting between them. DNA for the CDR3: TGTGCCAGCAGTTACGCCTCCGGGGGGATAGGCACTGAAGCTTTCTTT. Encoded protein: CASSYASGGIGTEAFF.

This sequence joins TRBV5-6 and TRBJ1-1; no clear D. The ends were cut back, 3 bases at V and 0 bases at J, with 9 bases in the middle. Germline V gene lookup returns CDR1 SGHDT and CDR2 YYEEEE. The CDR3 runs 14 residues. As DNA, the CDR3 is TGTGCCAGCAGCTGGGCACACCTGAACACTGAAGCTTTCTTT. As protein: CASSWAHLNTEAFF.

This chain uses TRBV6-1 with TRBJ2-5; 10 bases match TRBD2. Germline-derived CDR1 and CDR2 are MNHNS and SASEGT. V shed 3 bases and J 2 bases; nucleotides not matched to a gene: 3. The CDR3 totals 15 residues. The CDR3 nucleotides are TGTGCCAGCAGTGACCTAGCGGGGGATCAAGAGACCCAGTACTTC. This gives the protein CASSDLAGDQETQYF.

The V call is TRBV28, the J call TRBJ2-3, with TRBD2 identical over 7 bases. The germline CDR1 and CDR2 sequences are MDHEN and SYDVKM. V shed 1 base, J shed 1 base, and the junction held 8 bases outside the gene matches. The CDR3 is made up of 17 amino acids. CDR3 sequence reads: CASSLSPPGGGTDTQYF. The DNA of the CDR3 is TGTGCCAGCAGTTTATCCCCTCCTGGGGGGGGCACAGATACGCAGTATTTT.

The rearrangement uses TRBV5-4 and TRBJ1-2; D is perhaps TRBD1 (6 bases). V gave up 1 base and J gave up 10 bases, with 14 bases separating them. Germline V gene lookup returns CDR1 SGHNT and CDR2 YYREEE (reference sequence). The CDR3 is 13 amino acids. DNA of the CDR3: TGTGCCAGCAGCTTGATGGCCGGGACAAACTACACCTTC. This sequence encodes CASSLMAGTNYTF. The full variable domain, with the rest looked up from reference TRBV5-4 and TRBJ1-2, is ETGVTQSPTHLIKTRGQQVTLRCSSQSGHNTVSWYQQALGQGPQFIFQYYREEENGRGNFPPRFSGLQFPNYSSELNVNALELDDSALYLCASSLMAGTNYTFGSGTRLTVV.

This chain joins TRBV29-1 and TRBJ1-1; D remains ambiguous. Trimming shortened V by 2 bases and J by 1 base, and 14 bases separated the two germline ends. This CDR3 spans 15 amino acids. Germline V CDR1 and CDR2: SQVTM, ANQGSEA. The CDR3 DNA is TGCAGCGTTGAAAGCGGCCAGAGATCGAACACTGAAGCTTTCTTT. This sequence encodes CSVESGQRSNTEAFF.

This rearrangement joins TRBV4-2 to TRBJ1-5, with D possibly matching TRBD1 (5 bases). Germline CDR1 and CDR2: LGHNA and YNFKEQ. V was clipped by 7 bases and J by 4 bases, with 17 bases between them. The CDR3 runs to 15 residues. The CDR3 DNA follows: TGTGCCAGCACCCCGGGGGGATTGGCAAATCAGCCCCAGCATTTT. Translated, it gives CASTPGGLANQPQHF.

V is TRBV28 and J is TRBJ2-2; D possibly corresponds to TRBD2 (5 bases). CDR1 is MDHEN and CDR2 is SYDVKM in the germline V gene. Trimming left V 5 bases short and J 4 bases short, with 5 bases between. The CDR3 is made up of 12 amino acids. The CDR3 protein is CASSSGTGELFF. DNA for the CDR3: TGTGCCAGCAGTAGCGGCACCGGGGAGCTGTTTTTT.